These 21 T cell receptor beta chains share one sample of origin, sequenced in a study of T cells in Graves' hyperthyroidism and ophthalmopathy. TCR beta CDR3 regions were amplified from RNA transcripts. RT-PCR in the first round (using the HTBI primer set) targeted the TCR CDR3. TCRdb re-called the multiplex PCR reads with MiXCR, one entry per CDR3 protein. This table holds about 740,000 distinct CDR3 sequences, around 15% found once. The material sequenced was blood. All receptors come from a woman aged 18-29 years with Graves' hyperthyroidism.

The genes are TRBV10-3 and TRBJ1-3; 9 nucleotides line up with TRBD1. Per germline, CDR1 ENHRY and CDR2 SYGVKD. The V and J ends lost 6 bases and 4 bases, in that order; junction bases with no gene match: 4. This CDR3 region has 14 residues. The CDR3 DNA reads TGTGCCATCAGCGGGACAGGGCCGGGAAACACCATATATTTT. It codes for CAISGTGPGNTIYF.

This clonotype was counted at least ten times. This chain connects TRBV20-1 to TRBJ2-5; TRBD2 aligns across 7 bases. Per germline, CDR1 DFQATT and CDR2 SNEGSKA (reference sequence). This CDR3 comprises 11 residues. Trimming cost V 6 bases and J 9 bases; bases outside gene matches: 7. The DNA of the CDR3 is TGCAGTGCGACCTGGGGGGGGGCCCAGTACTTC. Its protein product is CSATWGGAQYF.

A note on this clonotype: A much larger clone differs by one base, so this may be a read error. The V and J genes are TRBV28 and TRBJ2-1; D might be TRBD1 or TRBD2, each matching 6 bases. Matching the DNA end better, TRBJ2-7 makes the J call doubtful. Germline V CDR1 and CDR2: MDHEN, SYDVKM. There are 17 residues in the CDR3. The CDR3, as DNA: TGTGCCAGCAGTTCCCCGGGGGCGGGGAGCTCCTACAATGAGCAGTACTTC. Translating gives CASSSPGAGSSYNEQYF.

The J gene is TRBJ1-1, the V gene TRBV18, with unresolved D. The CDR3 has 16 residues. Germline CDR1 reads KGHSH; CDR2 reads LQKENI. The V and J ends lost 4 bases and 2 bases respectively, with 17 bases between them. CDR3 sequence reads: CASSLSREAFNTEAFF. The DNA of the CDR3 is TGTGCCAGCTCACTAAGTCGCGAAGCCTTTAACACTGAAGCTTTCTTT.

The table lists this clonotype with many counts. This chain joins TRBV5-1 and TRBJ2-7; 7 bases are a match to TRBD1. CDR1 and CDR2 (germline): SGHRS, YFSETQ. The ends lost 4 bases at V and 2 bases at J; junction bases unmatched: 12. The CDR3 is 16 residues long. The DNA of the CDR3 is TGCGCCAGCAGCACCCCAATTACAGGGGACCCCTACGAGCAGTACTTC. Translating gives CASSTPITGDPYEQYF.

This clonotype showed up many times. The CDR3 spells CATSEHGETGKLFF. The DNA for the CDR3 is TGTGCCACCAGTGAACACGGGGAAACAGGGAAGCTGTTTTTT. The rearrangement links TRBV24-1 to TRBJ2-2; D may be TRBD1 (6 bases). Germline lookup yields CDR1 KGHDR and CDR2 SFDVKD. V was pared by 4 bases and J by 12 bases, with 17 bases between. The CDR3 sequence is 14 residues long.

This clonotype was counted many times. The gene calls are TRBV7-8 and TRBJ2-3; TRBD1 or TRBD2 may be the D gene (5 bases each). V shed 7 bases and J shed 6 bases, with 17 bases lying between them. The CDR3 has 14 amino acids. Germline CDR1 is SGHVS and CDR2 is FQNEAQ. This CDR3 reads CASNRIGDRDTQYF. CDR3 DNA sequence: TGTGCCAGCAACAGGATCGGGGATAGGGATACGCAGTATTTT.

This sequence joins TRBV4-1 and TRBJ2-5, with D possibly matching TRBD2 (5 bases). The CDR3 loop spans 14 amino acids. CDR1 is MGHRA and CDR2 is YSYEKL in the germline V gene. Trimming pared 2 bases from V and 3 bases from J, leaving 10 bases between. As DNA, the CDR3 is TGCGCCAGCAGCCAACGGGTCGGGAAAGAGACCCAGTACTTC. It codes for CASSQRVGKETQYF.

Many counts were recorded for this clonotype. CDR3 coding DNA: TGTGCCTGCTACCTTGGCACTGAGCCTAACTATGGCTACACCTTC. As protein: CACYLGTEPNYGYTF. This rearrangement joins TRBV30 to TRBJ1-2; D is uncertain. Looked up from germline, CDR1 is GTSNPN and CDR2 is SVGIG (reference sequence). The CDR3 consists of 15 residues. V lost 6 bases and J lost 0, with 17 bases in between.

This clonotype has only a few counts. The V call is TRBV19, the J call TRBJ2-6, with TRBD2 matching 7 bases. The CDR3 is 19 amino acids. Germline lookup yields CDR1 LNHDA and CDR2 SQIVND (reference sequence). V trimming: 3 bases; J trimming: 3 bases; junction bases outside the gene matches: 14. CDR3 in amino acids: CASSMFRGGLKDGANVLTF. In DNA, the CDR3 is TGTGCCAGTAGTATGTTCCGGGGAGGGCTTAAGGATGGGGCCAACGTCCTGACTTTC.

This clonotype was counted many times. The DNA of the CDR3 is TGTGCCAGCAGTAGACAGCCAGGGTCGACAGATACGCAGTATTTT. This translates into CASSRQPGSTDTQYF. This sequence joins TRBV2 and TRBJ2-3; possibly TRBD1 for D (5 bases). This CDR3 is built from 15 residues. V lost 5 bases to trimming and J lost 3 bases, with 15 bases between them. CDR1 is SNHLY and CDR2 is FYNNEI in the germline V gene.

J is TRBJ2-1 and V is TRBV18; 8 nucleotides match TRBD2. With V trimmed by 8 bases and J by 7 bases, 22 bases remained unmatched. The CDR3 is 18 residues long. Germline CDR1 is KGHSH and CDR2 is LQKENI. The CDR3 DNA follows: TGTGCCAGCCGTGCCACCTGGATGAGCGGGGGAGGTAGTAATGAGCAGTTCTTC. Protein sequence: CASRATWMSGGGSNEQFF.

At least ten counts were recorded for this clonotype. The chain recombines TRBV18 with TRBJ1-5, with D unresolved. This CDR3 is built from 15 residues. CDR1 is KGHSH and CDR2 is LQKENI in the germline V gene. Trimming cost V 2 bases and J 1 base, with 9 bases left between them. The CDR3 region is CASSPAGRSNQPQHF. Written as DNA, the CDR3 is TGTGCCAGCTCACCAGCTGGGAGAAGCAATCAGCCCCAGCATTTT. Complete variable domain (other parts from reference TRBV18 and TRBJ1-5): NAGVMQNPRHLVRRRGQEARLRCSPMKGHSHVYWYRQLPEEGLKFMVYLQKENIIDESGMPKERFSAEFPKEGPSILRIQQVVRGDSAAYFCASSPAGRSNQPQHFGDGTRLSIL.

This clonotype was observed many times. The chain couples TRBV11-3 to TRBJ2-1; the match to TRBD2 covers 9 bases. Germline-derived CDR1 and CDR2 are SGHNT and YENEEA. The CDR3 runs to 16 residues. The ends lost 0 bases at V and 3 bases at J; junction bases unmatched: 3. This CDR3 reads CASSLEREGLYNEQFF. CDR3 DNA: TGTGCCAGCAGCTTAGAGCGGGAGGGCCTCTACAATGAGCAGTTCTTC.

A few counts support this clonotype. The chain employs TRBV28 and TRBJ1-4; 7 bases are shared with TRBD1. CDR1 is MDHEN and CDR2 is SYDVKM in the germline V gene. This CDR3 region has 13 residues. V lost 11 bases to trimming and J lost 4 bases; unmatched junction nucleotides: 7. The CDR3 DNA sequence: TGTGCCTCAGGGGGGGGGATTAATGAAAAACTGTTTTTT. It codes for CASGGGINEKLFF.

This clonotype was observed many times. CDR3 in amino acids: CASSYGPAESTDTQYF. The CDR3 DNA reads TGTGCCAGCAGTTACGGCCCAGCGGAGAGCACAGATACGCAGTATTTT. This chain connects TRBV6-2 or TRBV6-3 to TRBJ2-3; D might be TRBD2 (5 bases). This CDR3 spans 16 amino acids. The ends were cut back, 2 bases at V and 0 bases at J, with 12 bases in the middle. Germline loops: CDR1 MNHEY, CDR2 SVGEGT.

This clonotype was seen repeatedly, ten times or more. The V call is TRBV7-2, the J call TRBJ2-1; possibly TRBD2 for D (6 bases). The CDR3 consists of 15 residues. The germline gives CDR1 SGHTA, CDR2 FQGNSA. V was clipped by 8 bases and J by 1 base, with 15 bases between them. The CDR3: CASPLRGGSYNEQFF. In DNA, the CDR3 is TGTGCCAGCCCTCTGCGGGGTGGGTCCTACAATGAGCAGTTCTTC.

Ten or more counts support this clonotype. The rearrangement links TRBV12-3 or TRBV12-4 to TRBJ2-4, with D hard to call. V gave up 6 bases and J gave up 0 bases, with 12 bases separating them. This CDR3 contains 15 residues. CDR3 DNA sequence: TGTGCCAGCAGCGTCACTCAGCTAGCCAAAAACATTCAGTACTTC. Its translation is CASSVTQLAKNIQYF.

This clonotype was observed a handful of times. This chain uses TRBV2 with TRBJ1-6; 7 nucleotides match TRBD1. The CDR3 contains 14 residues. Per the germline V gene, CDR1 is SNHLY and CDR2 is FYNNEI. The ends lost 8 bases at V and 4 bases at J; junction bases unmatched: 5. DNA for the CDR3: TGTGCCAGCTTCGGGACAGAATATAATTCACCCCTCCACTTT. The encoded protein is CASFGTEYNSPLHF.

The genes are TRBV7-9 and TRBJ2-3; no clear D gene. This CDR3 is 15 amino acids long. Germline CDR1 reads SEHNR; CDR2 reads FQNEAQ (reference sequence). Trimming left V 5 bases short and J 0 bases short, with 12 bases between. The CDR3 loop reads CASSATESSTDTQYF. The DNA for the CDR3 is TGTGCCAGCAGCGCCACAGAGAGCAGCACAGATACGCAGTATTTT. Supplemented by reference TRBV7-9 and TRBJ2-3, the full variable domain reads DTGVSQNPRHKITKRGQNVTFRCDPISEHNRLYWYRQTLGQGPEFLTYFQNEAQLEKSRLLSDRFSAERPKGSFSTLEIQRTEQGDSAMYLCASSATESSTDTQYFGPGTRLTVL.

The sample holds many counts of this clonotype. The chain uses TRBV20-1 and TRBJ2-1; D is unclear. Trimming left V 8 bases short and J 5 bases short, with 13 bases between. In germline, CDR1 is DFQATT, CDR2 SNEGSKA (reference sequence). This CDR3 is 12 amino acids long. CDR3 amino acids: CSCPRPDNEQFF. The CDR3 nucleotides read TGCAGTTGCCCTAGACCCGACAATGAGCAGTTCTTC.